These T cell receptor beta chains were read from a single sample in a study of response to subunit inactivated influenza vaccine. TCRdb reprocessed the RT-PCR reads via MiXCR and lists one record per CDR3 protein. The repertoire holds over 800,000 distinct CDR3 sequences, with around 20% as singletons. The sequences come from PBMCs from blood, collected roughly 5 days after vaccination. The receptor set was obtained from a man aged 45 to 65 who received an inactivated influenza vaccine. The CDR3 runs from the conserved cysteine through the conserved F or W. The D gene is left open where the match is weak. The size of a clone is reported for some rows only, either as once, few or many, or as a class for expanded clones.

j_gene: TRBJ2-1
d_gene: TRBD1
len: 15
abundance: many
v_gene: TRBV5-1
CDR3aa: CASSLDGTEYNEQFF
CDR3nt: TGCGCCAGCAGCTTGGACGGGACAGAGTACAATGAGCAGTTCTTC

j_gene: TRBJ2-7
d_gene: TRBD1
len: 14
abundance: few
v_gene: TRBV20-1
CDR3aa: CSAKRSGQGGEQYF
CDR3nt: TGCAGTGCTAAGAGATCGGGACAGGGTGGCGAGCAGTACTTC

j_gene: TRBJ2-6
d_gene: NA
len: 14
abundance: NA
v_gene: TRBV5-6
CDR3aa: CASRGVSGANVLTF
CDR3nt: TGTGCCAGCCGGGGAGTCTCTGGGGCCAACGTCCTGACTTTC

j_gene: TRBJ2-2
d_gene: TRBD2
len: 17
abundance: NA
v_gene: TRBV5-1
CDR3aa: CASSLGYGRTNTGELFF
CDR3nt: TGCGCCAGCAGCTTGGGTTACGGGAGGACAAACACCGGGGAGCTGTTTTTT

j_gene: TRBJ2-5
d_gene: NA
len: 13
abundance: many
v_gene: TRBV5-6
CDR3aa: CASSFQNQETQYF
CDR3nt: TGTGCCAGCAGCTTTCAGAACCAAGAGACCCAGTACTTC

j_gene: TRBJ1-6
d_gene: TRBD1
len: 12
abundance: few
v_gene: TRBV12-3/TRBV12-4
CDR3aa: CASGQGYSPLHF
CDR3nt: TGTGCCAGCGGACAGGGTTATTCACCCCTCCACTTT

j_gene: TRBJ2-5
d_gene: TRBD1
len: 15
abundance: NA
v_gene: TRBV7-2
CDR3aa: CASSRGQGRVETQYF
CDR3nt: TGTGCCAGCAGCCGAGGACAGGGGAGAGTAGAGACCCAGTACTTC

j_gene: TRBJ2-3
d_gene: NA
len: 15
abundance: NA
v_gene: TRBV11-2
CDR3aa: CASSLEQVTADTQYF
CDR3nt: TGTGCCAGCAGCCTTGAACAGGTCACAGCAGATACGCAGTATTTT

j_gene: TRBJ2-1
d_gene: TRBD2
len: 14
abundance: few
v_gene: TRBV7-3
CDR3aa: CASSLSSGANEQFF
CDR3nt: TGTGCCAGCAGCTTATCTAGCGGGGCCAATGAGCAGTTCTTC

j_gene: TRBJ1-4
d_gene: NA
len: 15
abundance: NA
v_gene: TRBV10-3
CDR3aa: CAISESDTTNEKLFF
CDR3nt: TGTGCCATCAGTGAGTCGGACACAACTAATGAAAAACTGTTTTTT

j_gene: TRBJ1-3
d_gene: NA
len: 15
abundance: NA
v_gene: TRBV7-2
CDR3aa: CASSSTGTSGNTIYF
CDR3nt: TGTGCCAGCAGCTCGACAGGTACCTCTGGAAACACCATATATTTT

j_gene: TRBJ2-6
d_gene: NA
len: 15
abundance: many
v_gene: TRBV12-3/TRBV12-4
CDR3aa: CASSLSGSGANVLTF
CDR3nt: TGTGCCAGCAGTTTATCCGGCTCTGGGGCCAACGTCCTGACTTTC

j_gene: TRBJ2-7
d_gene: TRBD2
len: 16
abundance: few
v_gene: TRBV5-1
CDR3aa: CASSFVLAGPSYEQYF
CDR3nt: TGCGCCAGCAGCTTCGTACTAGCGGGACCCTCCTACGAGCAGTACTTC

j_gene: TRBJ2-7
d_gene: NA
len: 14
abundance: NA
v_gene: TRBV18
CDR3aa: CASSPTKNGYEQYF
CDR3nt: TGTGCCAGCTCACCAACCAAGAATGGCTACGAGCAGTACTTC

j_gene: TRBJ2-3
d_gene: NA
len: 13
abundance: many
v_gene: TRBV10-3
CDR3aa: CASRPGSTDTQYF
CDR3nt: TGTGCCAGCAGGCCCGGGAGCACAGATACGCAGTATTTT

j_gene: TRBJ2-7
d_gene: NA
len: 14
abundance: many
v_gene: TRBV12-3/TRBV12-4
CDR3aa: CASSPYRTAYEQYF
CDR3nt: TGTGCCAGCAGCCCTTATCGGACAGCTTACGAGCAGTACTTC